This T cell receptor beta chain came from a study of T cell responses to AZD1222 COVID-19 vaccine. General study results and limits: Nearly half of unique spike-specific TCRs reportedly avoided B.1.351 and B.1.1.7 mutated regions. A mostly white British donor set with more females was recruited, and clonal diversity was possibly underestimated.

This CDR3 contains 19 residues. From germline, CDR1 is SGHVS and CDR2 FNYEAQ. V was trimmed by 7 bases and J by 3 bases, leaving 28 bases between them. Profiling relied on immunoSEQ multiplex PCR, and the TCRdb table lists in-frame clones only, not all of them. The sample carries over 150,000 clones, 85% to 95% recorded once. This clone has a single count. Antigen unknown. The origin of this receptor is an adult who received the MenACWY meningococcal vaccine as a control. This material consisted of peripheral blood, taken 28 days after the second dose of the MenACWY control vaccine. V and J are TRBV7-6 and TRBJ1-3; a possible D gene is TRBD1 (5 bases). CDR3 bases: TGTGCCAGCATCCTAACCTCCGCGGGGACGGTAGTAGGTGGAAACACCATATATTTT. It encodes CASILTSAGTVVGGNTIYF.